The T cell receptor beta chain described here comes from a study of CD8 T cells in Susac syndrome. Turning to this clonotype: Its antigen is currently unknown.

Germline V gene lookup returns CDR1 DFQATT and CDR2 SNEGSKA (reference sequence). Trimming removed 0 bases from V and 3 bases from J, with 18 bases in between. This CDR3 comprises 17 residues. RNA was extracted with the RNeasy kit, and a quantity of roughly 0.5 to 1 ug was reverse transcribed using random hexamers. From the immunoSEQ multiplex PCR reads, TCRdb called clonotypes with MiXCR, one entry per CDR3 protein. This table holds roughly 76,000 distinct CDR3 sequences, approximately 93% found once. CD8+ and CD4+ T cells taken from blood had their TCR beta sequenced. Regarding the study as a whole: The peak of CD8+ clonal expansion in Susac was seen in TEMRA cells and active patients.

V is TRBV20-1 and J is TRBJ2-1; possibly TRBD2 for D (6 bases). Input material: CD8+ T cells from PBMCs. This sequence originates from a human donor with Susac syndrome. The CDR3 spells CSARDQGAGPHYNEQFF. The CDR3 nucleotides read TGCAGTGCTAGAGATCAAGGAGCGGGTCCCCACTACAATGAGCAGTTCTTC.